This TCR beta chain originates from a study of T cell repertoires in cytomegalovirus infection. Across the whole study: CMV epitopes that were recently identified and HLA-C-restricted were used alongside well-studied HLA-B-restricted ones. Based on public TCR beta signatures, there were indications of CMV infection and of a matching HLA type.

Remarks on this clonotype: What it binds is unknown.

The CDR3 sequence is 14 residues long. The V end was cut by 3 bases, the J end by 1 base, with 8 bases between. Germline V gene sequence: CDR1 SGHTA, CDR2 FQGNSA. TCRdb ran MiXCR on the reads and lists one entry per CDR3 protein. The sample has 160,000 or so distinct CDR3 sequences, roughly 22% seen once. Study observations and caveats: Summed frequency of public TCR beta families distinguished CMV carriers with the relevant HLA. The response measured ex vivo was dominated by TCR beta clonotypes (HLA-C-restricted and CMV-specific).

This chain connects TRBV7-2 to TRBJ2-3; a possible D gene is TRBD1 (5 bases). The TCR was taken from a human donor in good health (CMV status not recorded). Some clones in this sample may be carry-over from other donors' samples. Sequencing used CD8+ T cells from cultured PBMCs, obtained from culture after CMV antigen stimulation. Here the CDR3 reads CASSFLGGTDTQYF. The CDR3 DNA reads TGTGCCAGCAGCTTCCTAGGGGGCACAGATACGCAGTATTTT.